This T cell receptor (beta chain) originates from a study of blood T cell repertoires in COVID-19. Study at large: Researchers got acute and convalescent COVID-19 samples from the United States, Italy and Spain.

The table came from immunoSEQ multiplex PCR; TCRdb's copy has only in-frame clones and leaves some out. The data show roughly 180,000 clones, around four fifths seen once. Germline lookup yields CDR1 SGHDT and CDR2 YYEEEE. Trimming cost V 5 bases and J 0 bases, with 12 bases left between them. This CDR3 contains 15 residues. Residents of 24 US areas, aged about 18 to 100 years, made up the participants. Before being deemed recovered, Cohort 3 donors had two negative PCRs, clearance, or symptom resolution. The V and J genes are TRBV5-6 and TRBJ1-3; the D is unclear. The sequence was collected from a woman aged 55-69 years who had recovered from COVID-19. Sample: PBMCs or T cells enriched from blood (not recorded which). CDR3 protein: CASSRWAGSGNTIYF. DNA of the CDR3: TGTGCCAGCAGTCGATGGGCCGGCTCTGGAAACACCATATATTTT.